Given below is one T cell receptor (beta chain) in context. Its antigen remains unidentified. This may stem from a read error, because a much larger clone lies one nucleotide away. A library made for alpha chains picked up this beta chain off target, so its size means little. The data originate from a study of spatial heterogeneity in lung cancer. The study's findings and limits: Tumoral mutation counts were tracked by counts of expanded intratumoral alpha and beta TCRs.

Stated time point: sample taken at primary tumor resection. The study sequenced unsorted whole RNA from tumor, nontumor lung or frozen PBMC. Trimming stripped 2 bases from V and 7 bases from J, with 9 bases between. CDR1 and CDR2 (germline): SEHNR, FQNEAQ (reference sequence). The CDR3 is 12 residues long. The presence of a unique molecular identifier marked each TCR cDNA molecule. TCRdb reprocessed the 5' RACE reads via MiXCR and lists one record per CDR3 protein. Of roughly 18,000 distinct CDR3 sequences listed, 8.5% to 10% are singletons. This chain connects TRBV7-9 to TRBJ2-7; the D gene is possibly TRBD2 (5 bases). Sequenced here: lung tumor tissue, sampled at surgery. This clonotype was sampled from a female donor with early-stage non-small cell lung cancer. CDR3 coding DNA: TGTGCCAGCAGCTTACGGGGAGAAGAGCAGTACTTC. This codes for CASSLRGEEQYF.